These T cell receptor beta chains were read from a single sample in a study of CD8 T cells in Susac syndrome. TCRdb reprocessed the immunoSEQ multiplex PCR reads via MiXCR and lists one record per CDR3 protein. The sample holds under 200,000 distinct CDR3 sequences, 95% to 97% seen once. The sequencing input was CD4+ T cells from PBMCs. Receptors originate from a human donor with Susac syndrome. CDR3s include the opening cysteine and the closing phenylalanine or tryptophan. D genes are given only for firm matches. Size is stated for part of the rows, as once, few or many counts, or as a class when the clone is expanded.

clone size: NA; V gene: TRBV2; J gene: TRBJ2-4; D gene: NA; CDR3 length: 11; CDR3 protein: CASRGTGQQYF; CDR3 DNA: TGTGCCAGCAGGGGGACTGGACAGCAGTACTTC
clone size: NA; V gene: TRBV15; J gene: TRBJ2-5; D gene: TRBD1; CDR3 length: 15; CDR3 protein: CATSRVDRGLETQYF; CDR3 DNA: TGTGCCACCAGCAGAGTGGACAGGGGACTTGAGACCCAGTACTTC
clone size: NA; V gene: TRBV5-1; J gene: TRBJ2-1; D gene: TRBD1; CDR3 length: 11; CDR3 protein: CASSLEGGQFF; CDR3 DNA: TGCGCCAGCAGCTTGGAAGGGGGCCAGTTCTTC
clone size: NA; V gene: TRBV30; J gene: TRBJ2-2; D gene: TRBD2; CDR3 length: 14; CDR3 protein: CAWKTSGATGELFF; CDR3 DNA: TGTGCCTGGAAGACTAGCGGGGCCACCGGGGAGCTGTTTTTT
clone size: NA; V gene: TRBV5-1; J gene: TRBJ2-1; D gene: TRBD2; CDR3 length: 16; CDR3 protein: CASRSSGPSSYNEQFF; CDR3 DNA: TGCGCCAGCAGATCTAGCGGGCCCAGCTCCTACAATGAGCAGTTCTTC
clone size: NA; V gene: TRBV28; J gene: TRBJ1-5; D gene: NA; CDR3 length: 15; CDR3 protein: CASSPAGSGNQPQHF; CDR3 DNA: TGTGCCAGCAGCCCGGCCGGATCGGGCAATCAGCCCCAGCATTTT
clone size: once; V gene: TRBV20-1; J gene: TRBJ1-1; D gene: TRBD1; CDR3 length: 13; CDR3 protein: CSARDRGYTEAFF; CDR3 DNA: TGCAGTGCTAGAGACAGGGGGTACACTGAAGCTTTCTTT
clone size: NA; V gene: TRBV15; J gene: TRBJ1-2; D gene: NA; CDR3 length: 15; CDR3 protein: CATSREGEPNYGYTF; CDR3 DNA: TGTGCCACCAGCAGAGAGGGGGAACCTAACTATGGCTACACCTTC
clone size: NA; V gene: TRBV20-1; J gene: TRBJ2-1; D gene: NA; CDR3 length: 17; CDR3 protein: CSAGGLARRDSSSEQFF; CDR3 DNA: TGCAGTGCTGGCGGGCTAGCGAGGCGGGATTCTTCGAGTGAGCAGTTCTTC
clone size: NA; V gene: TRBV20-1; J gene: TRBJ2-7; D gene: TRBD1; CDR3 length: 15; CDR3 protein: CSASEGALGSYEQYF; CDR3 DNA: TGCAGTGCTAGCGAGGGGGCCCTGGGCTCCTACGAGCAGTACTTC
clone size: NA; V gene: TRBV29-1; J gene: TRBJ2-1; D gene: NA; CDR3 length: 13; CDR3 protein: CSVVGLAGNEQFF; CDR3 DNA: TGCAGCGTTGTCGGTCTAGCAGGCAATGAGCAGTTCTTC
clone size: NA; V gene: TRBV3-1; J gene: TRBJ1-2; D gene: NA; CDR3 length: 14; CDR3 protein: CASRTAGSTYGYTF; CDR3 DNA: TGTGCCAGCAGGACGGCAGGATCGACGTATGGCTACACCTTC
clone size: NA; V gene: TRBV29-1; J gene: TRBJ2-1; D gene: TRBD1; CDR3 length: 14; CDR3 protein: CSVSIGGAYNEQFF; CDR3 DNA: TGCAGCGTCTCAATAGGGGGCGCCTACAATGAGCAGTTCTTC
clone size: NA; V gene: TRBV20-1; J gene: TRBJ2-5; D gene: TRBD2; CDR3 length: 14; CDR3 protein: CSGGTSEYQETQYF; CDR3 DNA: TGCAGCGGGGGGACTAGCGAATACCAAGAGACCCAGTACTTC
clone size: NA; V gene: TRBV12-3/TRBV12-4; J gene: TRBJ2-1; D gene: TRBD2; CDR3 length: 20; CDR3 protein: CASSFTPGTSGKSRPNEQFF; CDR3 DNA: TGTGCCAGCAGCTTCACACCCGGGACTAGCGGGAAGTCTCGACCCAATGAGCAGTTCTTC
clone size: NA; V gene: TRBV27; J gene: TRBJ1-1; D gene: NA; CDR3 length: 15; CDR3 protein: CASSMGGPSNTEAFF; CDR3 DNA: TGTGCCAGCAGCATGGGCGGCCCTTCGAACACTGAAGCTTTCTTT
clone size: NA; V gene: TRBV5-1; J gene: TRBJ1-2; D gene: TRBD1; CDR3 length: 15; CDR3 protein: CASRQGLTDNYGYTF; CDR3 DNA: TGCGCCAGCAGACAGGGGTTAACAGATAACTATGGCTACACCTTC
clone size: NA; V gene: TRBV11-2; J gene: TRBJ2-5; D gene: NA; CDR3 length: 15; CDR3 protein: CASSPIKRHPRGQYF; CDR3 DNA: TGTGCCAGCAGCCCCATAAAAAGACACCCTCGCGGCCAGTACTTC
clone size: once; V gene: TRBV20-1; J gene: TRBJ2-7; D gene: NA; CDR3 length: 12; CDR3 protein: CSASPINYEQYF; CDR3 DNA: TGCAGTGCTAGTCCGATCAACTACGAGCAGTACTTC
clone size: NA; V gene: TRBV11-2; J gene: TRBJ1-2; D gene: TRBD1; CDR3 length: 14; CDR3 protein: CASSQGGDGYGYTF; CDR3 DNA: TGTGCCAGCAGCCAGGGGGGTGATGGCTATGGCTACACCTTC
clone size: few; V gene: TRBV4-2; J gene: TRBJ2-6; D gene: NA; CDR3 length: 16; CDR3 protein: CASSQAPGSGANVLTF; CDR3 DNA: TGTGCCAGCAGCCAAGCGCCAGGGTCTGGGGCCAACGTCCTGACTTTC
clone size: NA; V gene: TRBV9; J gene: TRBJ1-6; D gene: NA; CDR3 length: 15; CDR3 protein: CASSPRTAYNSPLHF; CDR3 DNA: TGTGCCAGCAGCCCGAGGACAGCGTATAATTCACCCCTCCACTTT
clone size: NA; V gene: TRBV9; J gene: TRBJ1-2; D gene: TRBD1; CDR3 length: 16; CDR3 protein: CASSTRDRVTNYGYTF; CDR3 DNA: TGTGCCAGCAGCACCCGGGACAGGGTGACTAACTATGGCTACACCTTC
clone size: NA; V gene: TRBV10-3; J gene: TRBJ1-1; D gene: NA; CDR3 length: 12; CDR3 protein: CAFGDLNTEAFF; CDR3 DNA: TGTGCTTTCGGGGACTTGAACACTGAAGCTTTCTTT
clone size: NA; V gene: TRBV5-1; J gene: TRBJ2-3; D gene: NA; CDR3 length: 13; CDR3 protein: CASSLAEVDTQYF; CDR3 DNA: TGCGCCAGCAGCTTGGCCGAGGTAGATACGCAGTATTTT
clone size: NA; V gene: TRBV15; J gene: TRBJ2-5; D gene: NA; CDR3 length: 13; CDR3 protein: CATSRLYQETQYF; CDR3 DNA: TGTGCCACCAGCAGGCTATACCAAGAGACCCAGTACTTC
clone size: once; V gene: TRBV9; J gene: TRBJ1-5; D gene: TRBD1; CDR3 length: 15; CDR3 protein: CASSVGQDSSQPQHF; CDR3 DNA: TGTGCCAGCAGCGTCGGACAGGACAGTAGCCAGCCCCAGCATTTT
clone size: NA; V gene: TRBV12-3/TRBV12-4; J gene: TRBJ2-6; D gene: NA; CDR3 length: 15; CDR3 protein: CASSFSGTGANVLTF; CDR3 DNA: TGTGCCAGCAGTTTTTCGGGAACTGGGGCCAACGTCCTGACTTTC
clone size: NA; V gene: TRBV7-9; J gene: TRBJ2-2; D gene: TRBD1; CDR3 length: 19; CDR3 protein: CASSPSPGVGTGTTGELFF; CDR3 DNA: TGTGCCAGCAGCCCATCCCCGGGGGTCGGGACAGGTACCACCGGGGAGCTGTTTTTT